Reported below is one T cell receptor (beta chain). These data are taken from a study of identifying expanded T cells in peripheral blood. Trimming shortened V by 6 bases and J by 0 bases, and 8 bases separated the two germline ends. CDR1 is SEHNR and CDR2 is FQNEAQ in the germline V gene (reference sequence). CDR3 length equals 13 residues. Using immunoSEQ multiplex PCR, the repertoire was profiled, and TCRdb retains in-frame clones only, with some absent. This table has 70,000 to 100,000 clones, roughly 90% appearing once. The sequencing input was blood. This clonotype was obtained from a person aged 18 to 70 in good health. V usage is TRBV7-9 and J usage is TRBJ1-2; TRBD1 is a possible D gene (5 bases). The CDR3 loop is CASRGTANYGYTF. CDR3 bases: TGTGCCAGCAGAGGGACGGCTAACTATGGCTACACCTTC.